This is a list of T cell receptor beta chains from one sample in a study of blood T cell repertoires in COVID-19. TCRdb's table, derived via immunoSEQ multiplex PCR, lists solely in-frame clones and lacks some. Counted here are 170,000 or so clones, approximately 85% occurring once; the ten biggest clones make up around 9.5%. Material: PBMCs or T cells enriched from blood (not recorded which). The receptor set was obtained from a woman between 18 and 30 years old who had recovered from COVID-19. Both conserved end residues are part of each CDR3. A D gene is named only where the DNA matches it firmly. Not every row has a clone size; where given, it reads once, few, many or a size class.

d_gene,abundance,v_gene,j_gene,CDR3aa,CDR3nt
NA,NA,TRBV12-3/TRBV12-4,TRBJ1-4,CASNSAGEKLFF,TGTGCCAGCAATTCGGCGGGTGAAAAACTGTTTTTT
NA,once,TRBV15,TRBJ1-1,CATSRGGMNTEAFF,TGTGCCACCAGCAGGGGGGGGATGAACACTGAAGCTTTCTTT
NA,NA,TRBV7-9,TRBJ2-7,CASSLAVQSYEQYF,TGTGCCAGCAGCTTAGCGGTCCAGTCTTACGAGCAGTACTTC
NA,NA,TRBV27,TRBJ1-4,CASSTRQGGEKLFF,TGTGCCAGCAGTACGCGGCAGGGAGGTGAAAAACTGTTTTTT
TRBD1,NA,TRBV3-1/TRBV3-2,TRBJ1-1,CASSETRQGEAFF,TGTGCCAGCAGCGAAACGCGACAGGGTGAAGCTTTCTTT
TRBD1,NA,TRBV5-4,TRBJ1-4,CASSLAQDRGNEKLFF,TGTGCCAGCAGCTTGGCCCAGGACAGGGGGAATGAAAAACTGTTTTTT
NA,once,TRBV19,TRBJ2-7,CASSIALSPTYEQYF,TGTGCCAGTAGTATAGCTCTGAGTCCGACCTACGAGCAGTACTTC
TRBD1,NA,TRBV5-6,TRBJ1-6,CASSQGTGDNSPLHF,TGTGCCAGCAGCCAAGGGACAGGGGATAATTCACCCCTCCACTTT
TRBD2,NA,TRBV28,TRBJ2-7,CASSTRTRTSYEQYF,TGTGCCAGCAGTACACGGACTAGGACCTCCTACGAGCAGTACTTC
NA,NA,TRBV7-8,TRBJ1-3,CASSLFVSRDLGNTIYF,TGTGCCAGCAGCTTATTTGTCAGCCGGGATCTAGGAAACACCATATATTTT
NA,few,TRBV19,TRBJ2-1,CASSEEGRSYNEQFF,TGTGCCAGTAGTGAGGAGGGCCGCTCCTACAATGAGCAGTTCTTC
NA,NA,TRBV7-9,TRBJ2-7,CASSLARGDPYEQYF,TGTGCCAGCAGCTTAGCCAGGGGGGACCCCTACGAGCAGTACTTC
TRBD1,NA,TRBV28,TRBJ1-5,CASTLMTGGWQPQHF,TGTGCCAGCACCTTGATGACAGGGGGGTGGCAGCCCCAGCATTTT
NA,NA,TRBV19,TRBJ1-5,CASSKFAGWSSYEPQHF,TGTGCCAGTAGTAAGTTCGCGGGATGGTCGAGCTATGAGCCCCAGCATTTT
TRBD2,NA,TRBV6-5,TRBJ2-7,CASRRLAEFYEQYF,TGTGCCAGCCGGAGACTAGCGGAGTTCTACGAGCAGTACTTC
TRBD1,once,TRBV27,TRBJ2-7,CASSSTRGTGGLYEQYF,TGTGCCAGCAGTTCAACCCGTGGGACAGGGGGCCTTTACGAGCAGTACTTC
NA,NA,TRBV18,TRBJ1-1,CASSPTSSLNTEAFF,TGTGCCAGCTCGCCTACCTCGAGCTTGAACACTGAAGCTTTCTTT
NA,NA,TRBV28,TRBJ2-3,CASRIGTPSTDTQYF,TGTGCCAGCAGGATTGGGACACCTAGCACAGATACGCAGTATTTT
NA,NA,TRBV14,TRBJ2-2,CASSIERGGELFF,TGTGCCAGCAGCATAGAACGGGGCGGGGAGCTGTTTTTT
NA,many,TRBV4-3,TRBJ2-6,CASSPTGGFTGANVLTF,TGCGCCAGCAGCCCGACAGGTGGATTCACTGGGGCCAACGTCCTGACTTTC
NA,once,TRBV28,TRBJ1-5,CASSLLGPGVGQPQHF,TGTGCCAGCAGTTTATTAGGGCCAGGGGTAGGTCAGCCCCAGCATTTT
NA,NA,TRBV6-5,TRBJ1-2,CATGENRDAPYGYTF,TGTGCCACCGGAGAGAACAGGGACGCACCCTATGGCTACACCTTC
TRBD1,few,TRBV9,TRBJ1-3,CASSVDGTGVENTIYF,TGTGCCAGCAGCGTAGACGGGACAGGGGTGGAAAACACCATATATTTT
TRBD2,NA,TRBV28,TRBJ2-1,CASSLWTSANPKQFF,TGTGCCAGCAGTTTATGGACTAGCGCGAATCCCAAGCAGTTCTTC
NA,NA,TRBV6-2/TRBV6-3,TRBJ1-2,CASSYVTGQGRYGYTF,TGTGCCAGCAGTTACGTTACAGGGCAAGGGCGCTATGGCTACACCTTC
NA,NA,TRBV6-2/TRBV6-3,TRBJ2-5,CASSGGRHDSETQYF,TGTGCCAGCAGTGGTGGGAGGCACGACTCAGAGACCCAGTACTTC
TRBD1,once,TRBV19,TRBJ1-6,CASSPGQGDSPLHF,TGTGCCAGTAGTCCCGGACAGGGGGATTCACCCCTCCACTTT
NA,NA,TRBV30,TRBJ1-2,CAWGNTGLNYGYTF,TGTGCCTGGGGTAACACAGGGTTAAACTATGGCTACACCTTC
TRBD1,NA,TRBV5-6,TRBJ2-5,CASSLPDRLQETQYF,TGTGCCAGCAGCTTACCGGACAGGCTCCAAGAGACCCAGTACTTC
NA,NA,TRBV28,TRBJ1-5,CAIGPGGRGQPQHF,TGTGCCATCGGCCCGGGGGGGCGCGGTCAGCCCCAGCATTTT
TRBD2,NA,TRBV2,TRBJ2-3,CASSEGLAGNTQYF,TGTGCCAGCAGTGAGGGACTAGCGGGCAATACGCAGTATTTT
NA,once,TRBV7-8,TRBJ2-7,CASSPGTRFEEQYF,TGTGCCAGCAGCCCCGGGACACGGTTTGAAGAGCAGTACTTC
NA,NA,TRBV3-1/TRBV3-2,TRBJ2-7,CASSIAPSSYEQYF,TGTGCCAGCAGCATAGCGCCGAGCTCCTACGAGCAGTACTTC
TRBD1,NA,TRBV18,TRBJ1-6,CASSPLGGDGDSPLHF,TGTGCCAGCTCACCACTAGGGGGCGACGGTGATTCACCCCTCCACTTT
NA,NA,TRBV10-3,TRBJ1-2,CAISDLGTAMNGYTF,TGTGCCATCAGTGATTTGGGGACTGCCATGAATGGCTACACCTTC
NA,NA,TRBV2,TRBJ1-3,CASSVRAGDSGNTIYF,TGTGCCAGCAGTGTGCGTGCGGGGGACTCGGGAAACACCATATATTTT
NA,NA,TRBV6-1,TRBJ2-7,CASSESFQGSYEQYF,TGTGCCAGCAGTGAATCTTTCCAGGGTAGTTACGAGCAGTACTTC
NA,NA,TRBV6-5,TRBJ2-7,CASSYSPGDSYEQYF,TGTGCCAGCAGTTACTCGCCAGGGGACTCCTACGAGCAGTACTTC